The 6 T cell receptor beta chains listed next were all sequenced from one sample in a study of T cell responses to AZD1222 COVID-19 vaccine (TCRdb year 2021). The sample's time point label is to be understood as: baseline before first vaccination. The protocol used for the library was the immunoSEQ multiplex PCR assay. TCRdb took over this immuneACCESS table, retaining in-frame rearrangements with V and J assigned. Such tables are incomplete; in checked studies, under half of the missing clones stem from an unresolved V gene, and the remainder is unexplained. Present in this sample are roughly 150,000 clones, around nine tenths of which were seen just once. Around 5% of the sample is in the top ten clones. The sequences come from peripheral blood, collected on day 0 of AZD1222 vaccination. The receptors here all came from an adult in good health.

The genes are TRBV18 and TRBJ2-5; 7 nucleotides agree with TRBD1. CDR1 and CDR2 (germline): KGHSH, LQKENI. With 3 bases clipped from V and 4 bases from J, the junction kept 8 bases outside the gene matches. The CDR3 is made up of 15 amino acids. The CDR3 DNA reads as TGTGCCAGCTCACCCAGGGGACAGAGGTCAGAGACCCAGTACTTC. It is translated as CASSPRGQRSETQYF.

The chain has TRBV19 and TRBJ1-1, with D maybe TRBD1 (5 bases). V lost 5 bases and J 2 bases, leaving 15 bases between the germline ends. CDR3 length: 15 residues. CDR1 LNHDA and CDR2 SQIVND come from the germline V gene (reference sequence). The CDR3, as DNA: TGTGCCAGTAGTGCCTCAGGGTGGTCCAACACTGAAGCTTTCTTT. Translated, it gives CASSASGWSNTEAFF.

This chain joins TRBV10-3 and TRBJ1-4; D is uncertain. CDR1 and CDR2 (germline): ENHRY, SYGVKD. The CDR3 is 13 residues long. V lost 4 bases and J 7 bases, leaving 10 bases between the germline ends. The CDR3 loop reads CAISAKEGEKLFF. In nucleotides, the CDR3 is TGTGCCATCAGTGCCAAGGAGGGTGAAAAACTGTTTTTT.

J is TRBJ2-7 and V is TRBV19; 10 bases line up with TRBD1. There are 14 residues in the CDR3. The germline V gene encodes CDR1 LNHDA and CDR2 SQIVND (reference sequence). Unmatched junction bases numbered 10, after V lost 9 bases and J lost 5 bases. The CDR3 nucleotides are TGTGCCAGCTCCTGGGGACAGGGGTCGGACGAGCAGTACTTC. Residues: CASSWGQGSDEQYF.

This sequence joins TRBV11-2 and TRBJ2-1; D remains ambiguous. Germline CDR1 reads SGHAT; CDR2 reads FQNNGV. Between the trimmed V and J ends, which lost 6 bases and 2 bases, there was a span of 14 bases. The CDR3 spans 15 residues. The CDR3 bases are TGTGCCAGCAGACCCTTACTTTTTACCTACAATGAGCAGTTCTTC. It specifies CASRPLLFTYNEQFF.

This clone was detected only once. This sequence joins TRBV6-1 and TRBJ2-5; no firm D call. With 3 bases removed from V and 7 bases from J, the gap between germline ends came to 9 bases. The CDR3 has 12 residues. Germline V gene lookup returns CDR1 MNHNS and CDR2 SASEGT. In nucleotides, the CDR3 is TGTGCCAGCAGTGAGTTTGTCGGGACCCAGTACTTC. This sequence encodes CASSEFVGTQYF.